Listed below are T cell receptor delta chains from one sample, sequenced in a study of γδ T cells in repeated Plasmodium falciparum infection. TCRdb called clones from the multiplex PCR reads again using CATT. This table has around 50,000 delta-chain clones, around 1.5% appearing once. The sample taken for sequencing was gamma-delta T cells from blood. The receptor source for this set is a pool of human donors (malaria-infected and uninfected, not separated). Each CDR3 is given with its conserved first and last residue. The order of the fields is clone size, J gene, V gene, D gene, CDR3 DNA, CDR3 protein. The D gene is left open where the match is weak. Where a row states a size, it is once, few, many or the class of an expanded clone; other rows omit it.

size: many
J: TRDJ1
V: TRDV1
D: -
DNA: TGTGCTCTTGGGGAACCCGCCCTGATCCAGTACACCGATAAACTCATCTTT
CDR3: CALGEPALIQYTDKLIF

size: many
J: TRDJ1
V: TRDV1
D: -
DNA: TGTGCTCTTGGGGAACCACCCCTCGCGGAACCCCCAGTCGATAAACTCATCTTT
CDR3: CALGEPPLAEPPVDKLIF

size: -
J: TRDJ1
V: TRDV1
D: -
DNA: TGTGCTCTTGGAGAACAGTCACGAGACCATACCCCTAAACTCATCTTT
CDR3: CALGEQSRDHTPKLIF

size: many
J: TRDJ1
V: TRDV1
D: -
DNA: TGTGCTCTTGGGGAACCTTCCTACTTTTGGGGGACCCGGTACACCGATAAACTCATCTTT
CDR3: CALGEPSYFWGTRYTDKLIF

size: medium-sized
J: TRDJ1
V: TRDV1
D: TRDD3
DNA: TGTGCTCTTGGGGTCCTACCGGGTCCACGTAAACCCACTGGGGGATTATTCACCGATAAACTCATCTTT
CDR3: CALGVLPGPRKPTGGLFTDKLIF

size: many
J: TRDJ1
V: TRDV1
D: TRDD3
DNA: TGTGCTCTTGGGGGGCTAATTCTTGGGGGATCGTACACCGATAAACTAATCTTT
CDR3: CALGGLILGGSYTDKLIF

size: large
J: TRDJ1
V: TRDV2
D: TRDD3
DNA: TGTGCCTGCGGACTGGGGGATATTTTTGGGTCCGCCGATAAACTCATCTTT
CDR3: CACGLGDIFGSADKLIF

size: many
J: TRDJ1
V: TRDV1
D: -
DNA: TGTGCTCTTGGGGAACTTGAGTCCAACGCAGTTGAATACACCGATAAACTCATCTTT
CDR3: CALGELESNAVEYTDKLIF

size: many
J: TRDJ1
V: TRDV1
D: -
DNA: TGTGCTCTTGCGTCAGCACTCCGTCTCGGGGCCCCTCCTGCGGGTAAACACATCTTT
CDR3: CALASALRLGAPPAGKHIF

size: many
J: TRDJ2
V: TRDV1
D: -
DNA: TGTGCTCTTGGGGAACTTAGGAATGAAGTCCTACTTGCGTTGACAGCACAACTCTTCTTT
CDR3: CALGELRNEVLLALTAQLFF

size: many
J: TRDJ1
V: TRDV2
D: TRDD3
DNA: TGTGCCTGTGACAGCCGAGTTGCAGTGGGGGATGCGTACACCGATAAACTCATCTTT
CDR3: CACDSRVAVGDAYTDKLIF

size: medium-sized
J: TRDJ1
V: TRDV1
D: -
DNA: TGTGCTCTTGGGGACCCCGCTTTGTACACCGATAAACTCATCTTT
CDR3: CALGDPALYTDKLIF

size: medium-sized
J: TRDJ1
V: TRDV1
D: TRDD3
DNA: TGTGCTCTTGGGAAACGGAGCCCCTGGGGGATCCCAGCCGATAAACTCATCTTT
CDR3: CALGKRSPWGIPADKLIF

size: many
J: TRDJ1
V: TRDV1
D: TRDD3
DNA: TGTGCTCTTGGGGAAGGGGTTCCTACGAACTGGGGGATACTCTTTGCGTACACCGATAAACTCATCTTT
CDR3: CALGEGVPTNWGILFAYTDKLIF

size: medium-sized
J: TRDJ1
V: TRDV1
D: -
DNA: TGTGCTCTTGGGGAACCTCGGAGAAGAGATACGCGGACACCATTCCACACCGATAAACTCATCTTT
CDR3: CALGEPRRRDTRTPFHTDKLIF

size: medium-sized
J: TRDJ1
V: TRDV1
D: TRDD3
DNA: TGTGCTCTTGGGGAAATTGGGGGAACTTCCTCTTCATACTGGGGGATACGGACCGATAAACTCATCTTT
CDR3: CALGEIGGTSSSYWGIRTDKLIF

size: many
J: TRDJ1
V: TRDV1
D: -
DNA: TGTGCTCTTGGGGGCTTCCTTAGGACTAGGGGAAATAAACTCATCTTT
CDR3: CALGGFLRTRGNKLIF

size: many
J: TRDJ1
V: TRDV1
D: TRDD2
DNA: TGTGCTCTTGGGGAGCAGGCCTTCCTACGTATGGGGTTTTCGAACACCGATAAACTCATCTTT
CDR3: CALGEQAFLRMGFSNTDKLIF

size: medium-sized
J: TRDJ1
V: TRDV1
D: -
DNA: TGTGCTCTTGGGCCGCGTCTGCCGAAAAATCTGAGGGCCGATAAACTCATCTTT
CDR3: CALGPRLPKNLRADKLIF

size: medium-sized
J: TRDJ1
V: TRDV3
D: -
DNA: TGTGCCCTCAGGGGTCTCGTACTGGGACCCCAAACCGATAAACTCATCTTT
CDR3: CALRGLVLGPQTDKLIF

size: many
J: TRDJ1
V: TRDV2
D: -
DNA: TGTGCCTGTGAGACGGGACTTACCTTT
CDR3: CACETGLTF

size: -
J: TRDJ1
V: TRDV1
D: TRDD3
DNA: TGTGCTCTTGGGGATCTATACCTTGCTAATTGCGGTACTGGGGGATACAGGGGGACCGATAAACTCATCTTT
CDR3: CALGDLYLANCGTGGYRGTDKLIF

size: many
J: TRDJ2
V: TRDV1
D: -
DNA: TGTGCTCTTGGGGATCCTCCTTGGGTTGGGGGGACGCCCCTTAGAGTGGTACAACTCTTCTTT
CDR3: CALGDPPWVGGTPLRVVQLFF

size: many
J: TRDJ1
V: TRDV1
D: TRDD3
DNA: TGTGCTCTTGGGGAACTTGCTTCACTGATTTACTGGGGGATACGCGTATCGGGCTTCACCGATAAACTCATCTTT
CDR3: CALGELASLIYWGIRVSGFTDKLIF

size: many
J: TRDJ3
V: TRDV1
D: -
DNA: TGTGCTCTTGGGGAACTAGGGGCGTTGGGGGCCTGGGACACCCGACAGATGTTTTTC
CDR3: CALGELGALGAWDTRQMFF

size: many
J: TRDJ1
V: TRDV3
D: TRDD3
DNA: TGTGCCTTTACTAGACCCGAACCCTCTACTGGGGGATACGCGAACACCGATAAACTCATCTTT
CDR3: CAFTRPEPSTGGYANTDKLIF

size: many
J: TRDJ3
V: TRDV2
D: TRDD3
DNA: TGTGCCTGTGACACCTTCTGGGGGATACGCTCCAAGCTCTCCTGGGACACCCGACAGATGTTTTTC
CDR3: CACDTFWGIRSKLSWDTRQMFF

size: many
J: TRDJ1
V: TRDV1
D: -
DNA: TGTGCTCTTGGGGTGACTTCCTGGTTCCTACCAGGGGGACCCCCCTCACCTAACACCGATAAACTCATCTTT
CDR3: CALGVTSWFLPGGPPSPNTDKLIF

size: few
J: TRDJ1
V: TRDV1
D: TRDD3
DNA: TGTTCTTTTGGGGAACTGCGCGCTAAGTACTGGGGGCCAAAGCCCTACTTCACCGATAAACTCATCTTT
CDR3: CSFGELRAKYWGPKPYFTDKLIF

size: many
J: TRDJ1
V: TRDV2
D: -
DNA: TGTGCCTGTGACACATTTCCTAACTGGGGACATACGTGGGGCACCGATAAACTCATCTTT
CDR3: CACDTFPNWGHTWGTDKLIF

size: many
J: TRDJ1
V: TRDV1
D: TRDD3
DNA: TGTGCTCTTGAGCGTACTGGGGGATACCCGCACACCGATAAACTCATCTTT
CDR3: CALERTGGYPHTDKLIF

size: many
J: TRDJ1
V: TRDV3
D: -
DNA: TGTGCCTTTTGCCCTCGTAGGGAGGGGCACACCGATAAACTCATCTTT
CDR3: CAFCPRREGHTDKLIF

size: many
J: TRDJ1
V: TRDV1
D: TRDD3
DNA: TGTGCTCTTGGGGAACTCGCAAAGCGAGTCCGTTCCAGCCGTAATGGTAGTGGGGGATACGTGTTAATGGACCGGTACACCGATAAACTCATCTTT
CDR3: CALGELAKRVRSSRNGSGGYVLMDRYTDKLIF

size: medium-sized
J: TRDJ1
V: TRDV1
D: -
DNA: TGTGCTCTTGGGGAACCGCATTTTCCGGGATACACCGATAAACTCATCTTT
CDR3: CALGEPHFPGYTDKLIF

size: many
J: TRDJ1
V: TRDV3
D: TRDD3
DNA: TGTGCCTTTCCCCGGGGGACCCACCCTACTGGGGTGTACACCGATAAACTCATCTTT
CDR3: CAFPRGTHPTGVYTDKLIF

size: many
J: TRDJ1
V: TRDV1
D: TRDD3
DNA: TGTGCTCTCTGGATCTGGGGGATACGCATTCGGCCCACCGATAAACTCATCTTT
CDR3: CALWIWGIRIRPTDKLIF

size: many
J: TRDJ1
V: TRDV1
D: -
DNA: TGTGCTCTTGGGGACTCACTACCGTTTCCTATCCCTCGGTCTTCCGATAAACTCATCTTT
CDR3: CALGDSLPFPIPRSSDKLIF

size: many
J: TRDJ1
V: TRDV1
D: TRDD3
DNA: TGTGCTCTTGGGGAACTTTCACGACGGGATACGCGGTACACCGATAAACTCATCTTT
CDR3: CALGELSRRDTRYTDKLIF

size: many
J: TRDJ1
V: TRDV1
D: TRDD3
DNA: TGTGCTCTTGGTTGGTGGGGGGGATACACCGATAAACTCATCTTT
CDR3: CALGWWGGYTDKLIF

size: many
J: TRDJ1
V: TRDV3
D: -
DNA: TGTGCCTCCCTTCCTACGATGCCTGCTGGGGGACCCAACCACACCGATAAACTCATCTTT
CDR3: CASLPTMPAGGPNHTDKLIF

size: many
J: TRDJ1
V: TRDV3
D: TRDD3
DNA: TGTGCCTTTCGGGTGGGCATTCCCGTTGTGTACTGGGGGACGCACACCGATAAACTCATCTTT
CDR3: CAFRVGIPVVYWGTHTDKLIF

size: many
J: TRDJ2
V: TRDV1
D: TRDD2
DNA: TGTGCTCTTGGGAACTCTCCTTCCTACGGCTGGGGGTTCACTAATACAGCACAACTCTTCTTC
CDR3: CALGNSPSYGWGFTNTAQLFF

size: many
J: TRDJ1
V: TRDV1
D: TRDD2
DNA: TGTGCTCTTGGGGAACTGGGTTCCTACCCGGCTGGTGGAGGGGATAAACTCATCTTT
CDR3: CALGELGSYPAGGGDKLIF

size: few
J: TRDJ1
V: TRDV1
D: TRDD3
DNA: TGTGCTCTTGGGGAACGCGACCATTTTCCTAAATCGTACTGGGGGATAGAGACCGATAAACTCATCTTT
CDR3: CALGERDHFPKSYWGIETDKLIF